These 21 T cell receptor beta chains were sequenced from one sample in a study of T cells in localized non-small cell lung cancer. Produced via immunoSEQ multiplex PCR; TCRdb's table is partial and in-frame only. The sample holds roughly 2,600 clones, approximately 24% seen once. The sequenced sample was lung tumor tissue, obtained before any cancer treatment. The receptor source for this set is a male donor aged 60 or over with stage II lung adenocarcinoma.

This clone was seen a handful of times. The genes are TRBV5-1 and TRBJ2-1; 7 nucleotides match TRBD1. Germline CDR1 reads SGHRS; CDR2 reads YFSETQ. The J segment lost 6 bases and the V segment lost 5 bases, leaving 8 bases of the junction unmatched. This CDR3 region has 14 residues. CDR3 in amino acids: CASSRTGSGNEQFF. The CDR3 bases are TGCGCCAGCAGTAGGACAGGCTCAGGCAATGAGCAGTTCTTC.

This rearrangement joins TRBV9 to TRBJ1-1; no reliable D call. The V end was cut by 9 bases, the J end by 7 bases, with 16 bases between. Per germline, CDR1 SGDLS and CDR2 YYNGEE. The CDR3 loop spans 12 amino acids. The CDR3 is CATGRAADEAFF. In DNA, the CDR3 is TGTGCCACCGGGAGGGCAGCAGATGAAGCTTTCTTT.

Only a few counts were recorded for this clone. The J gene is TRBJ2-7, the V gene TRBV6-8; 9 bases map to TRBD1. The CDR3 has 14 amino acids. With 5 bases clipped from V and 2 bases from J, the junction kept 4 bases outside the gene matches. The germline CDR1 and CDR2 sequences are MNHGY and SAAAGT. CDR3 amino acids: CASSDGTGPYEQYF. The DNA for the CDR3 is TGTGCCAGCAGTGACGGGACAGGGCCCTACGAGCAGTACTTC.

This clone was counted a few times. The rearrangement joins TRBV30 to TRBJ1-1; 7 bases are a match to TRBD1. V lost 3 bases and J lost 0; bases outside the gene matches: 4. The CDR3 has 14 residues. The germline V gene has CDR1 GTSNPN and CDR2 SVGIG (reference sequence). CDR3 sequence: CAWSVGQLNTEAFF. In nucleotides, the CDR3 is TGTGCCTGGAGCGTGGGACAGCTGAACACTGAAGCTTTCTTT.

This clone has at least ten counts. This sequence joins TRBV11-3 and TRBJ1-2; TRBD1 might be the D (6 bases). Germline lookup yields CDR1 SGHNT and CDR2 YENEEA. The V gene lost 3 bases and the J gene lost 4 bases, with 15 bases spanning the gap. The CDR3 spans 15 residues. This CDR3 reads CASSLRGGPAYGYTF. The CDR3 region has the DNA TGTGCCAGCAGCTTGCGTGGGGGGCCGGCCTATGGCTACACCTTC.

The chain recombines TRBV9 with TRBJ1-1, with D possibly being TRBD1 (6 bases). The CDR3 is 14 residues long. V was trimmed by 5 bases and J by 2 bases, leaving 13 bases between them. In germline, CDR1 is SGDLS, CDR2 YYNGEE. This CDR3 reads CASRRGQSNTEAFF. CDR3 bases: TGTGCCAGCAGACGCGGACAGAGCAACACTGAAGCTTTCTTT.

The rearrangement joins TRBV18 to TRBJ1-6; D possibly corresponds to TRBD1 (6 bases). Trimming pared 1 base from V and 6 bases from J, leaving 13 bases between. Germline V gene lookup returns CDR1 KGHSH and CDR2 LQKENI. This CDR3 contains 16 residues. Here the CDR3 reads CASSPQQGIRNSPLHF. Written as DNA, the CDR3 is TGTGCCAGCTCACCACAACAGGGAATTCGTAATTCACCCCTCCACTTT.

This clone was found a few times. The chain joins TRBV11-3 to TRBJ2-1; the match to TRBD2 covers 7 bases. Germline CDR1 reads SGHNT; CDR2 reads YENEEA. This CDR3 has 18 amino acids. After removal of 0 bases from V and 7 bases from J, the junction contained 15 bases not matched to a gene. The CDR3 DNA sequence: TGTGCCAGCAGCTTAGAATATGGGGGGGAAAGGGCAGCGAATGAGCAGTTCTTC. This codes for CASSLEYGGERAANEQFF.

By frequency in the sample, this clone is medium-sized. The chain carries TRBV11-3 and TRBJ1-5; D may be TRBD1 (6 bases). The germline V gene encodes CDR1 SGHNT and CDR2 YENEEA. The CDR3 is 16 amino acids. Trimming pared 6 bases from V and 1 base from J, leaving 16 bases between. Written as DNA, the CDR3 is TGTGCCAGCAGAAAACAGGGTGGGGGAAGCAATCAGCCCCAGCATTTT. Protein product: CASRKQGGGSNQPQHF. The full variable domain, in which reference TRBV11-3 and TRBJ1-5 provide the parts outside the CDR3, is EAGVVQSPRYKIIEKKQPVAFWCNPISGHNTLYWYLQNLGQGPELLIRYENEEAVDDSQLPKDRFSAERLKGVDSTLKIQPAELGDSAVYLCASRKQGGGSNQPQHFGDGTRLSIL.

This clone came up a few times. This chain links TRBV11-3 with TRBJ1-1; tentatively, D is TRBD1 (5 bases). V lost 6 bases, J lost 5 bases, and 16 bases lay in between. The CDR3 runs to 14 residues. Germline values: CDR1 SGHNT, CDR2 YENEEA. CDR3 nucleotides: TGTGCCAGCAGTCTCGGGGGGATCGGGACTGAAGCTTTCTTT. Its protein is CASSLGGIGTEAFF.

In this sample, this clone turned up a few times. The chain is built from TRBV30 and TRBJ1-5; D gene uncertain. The CDR3 covers 13 residues. V lost 2 bases and J 6 bases, leaving 11 bases between the germline ends. Germline V gives CDR1 GTSNPN, CDR2 SVGIG (reference sequence). CDR3 sequence: CAWSLGEGQPQHF. CDR3 coding DNA: TGTGCCTGGAGTCTCGGGGAAGGTCAGCCCCAGCATTTT.

Judged by abundance, this clone is medium-sized. The chain carries TRBV9 and TRBJ2-3; TRBD2 aligns across 11 bases. This CDR3 has 16 residues. With V trimmed by 4 bases and J by 2 bases, 6 bases remained unmatched. Germline V CDR1 and CDR2: SGDLS, YYNGEE. CDR3 sequence reads: CASSPRTSGFTDTQYF. The CDR3 DNA sequence: TGTGCCAGCAGCCCGAGGACTAGCGGGTTCACAGATACGCAGTATTTT.

The rearrangement links TRBV9 to TRBJ2-3, with 7 bases that match TRBD1. Per the germline V gene, CDR1 is SGDLS and CDR2 is YYNGEE. V lost 0 bases, J lost 2 bases, and 3 bases stayed unmatched. The length of the CDR3 is 15 residues. This CDR3 reads CASSVVGQLTDTQYF. The CDR3 DNA is TGTGCCAGCAGCGTAGTGGGACAGCTCACAGATACGCAGTATTTT. The complete variable domain, with remaining parts taken from reference TRBV9 and TRBJ2-3, reads DSGVTQTPKHLITATGQRVTLRCSPRSGDLSVYWYQQSLDQGLQFLIQYYNGEERAKGNILERFSAQQFPDLHSELNLSSLELGDSALYFCASSVVGQLTDTQYFGPGTRLTVL.

This clone was counted only a few times. This chain links TRBV6-8 with TRBJ1-4; tentative D call: TRBD1 (5 bases). The V gene lost 8 bases and the J gene lost 8 bases, with 24 bases spanning the gap. Germline V lookup: CDR1 MNHGY, CDR2 SAAAGT. There are 16 residues in the CDR3. This chain's CDR3 is CASRGGGYDSGEKLFF. Written as DNA, the CDR3 is TGTGCCAGCCGCGGGGGAGGGTACGATTCAGGGGAAAAACTGTTTTTT.

This clone was counted only a few times. The genes are TRBV6-8 and TRBJ2-1; D uncertain. Germline V gives CDR1 MNHGY, CDR2 SAAAGT. The germline V and J ends were trimmed by 0 bases and 2 bases, with 8 bases remaining between them. This CDR3 comprises 15 residues. CDR3 nucleotides: TGTGCCAGCAGTTACTCGTCCCGGGCCTACAATGAGCAGTTCTTC. It translates to CASSYSSRAYNEQFF.

The J gene is TRBJ2-6, the V gene TRBV29-1; D is ambiguous. Germline CDR1 reads SQVTM; CDR2 reads ANQGSEA. This CDR3 region has 14 residues. Trimming cost V 0 bases and J 0 bases, with 3 bases left between them. CDR3 coding DNA: TGCAGCGTTGAAGAGGTCTCTGGGGCCAACGTCCTGACTTTC. Its translation: CSVEEVSGANVLTF.

The chain carries TRBV4-1 and TRBJ2-7; 7 positions agree with TRBD2. CDR3 length equals 16 residues. Germline V gives CDR1 MGHRA, CDR2 YSYEKL. V gave up 2 bases and J gave up 2 bases; unmatched junction bases: 9. This CDR3 is CASSQSRAGTAYEQYF. For the CDR3, the DNA is TGCGCCAGCAGCCAAAGTCGAGCGGGGACCGCCTACGAGCAGTACTTC.

This clone has a handful of counts. One junction end does not reproduce the germline sequence, and a read error may be involved. The chain uses TRBV6-8 and TRBJ2-7; no reliable D call. The germline V gene has CDR1 MNHGY and CDR2 SAAAGT. This CDR3 region has 12 residues. This CDR3 is CAISSLNYEQYF. CDR3 nucleotide sequence: TGTGCCATCAGTAGTTTAAACTACGAGCAGTACTTC.

The DNA of the CDR3 is TGTGCCAGCTCACACACCGACAGGACGGGAGATACCCAGTACTTC. This codes for CASSHTDRTGDTQYF. The rearrangement joins TRBV18 to TRBJ2-5; possibly TRBD1 or TRBD2 for D (6 bases each). The V gene's germline CDR1 is KGHSH and CDR2 LQKENI. Trimming took off 4 bases at V and 8 bases at J, with 20 bases between the two ends. This CDR3 spans 15 amino acids.

The chain is built from TRBV11-3 and TRBJ1-1, with D uncertain. This CDR3 contains 14 residues. V was clipped by 5 bases and J by 2 bases, with 12 bases between them. Germline values: CDR1 SGHNT, CDR2 YENEEA. CDR3 sequence (DNA): TGTGCCAGCAGCCGATGGGTAGTTAACACTGAAGCTTTCTTT. It yields the protein CASSRWVVNTEAFF.

The chain has TRBV19 and TRBJ2-7; D unresolved. Trimming took off 3 bases at V and 4 bases at J, with 13 bases between the two ends. From germline, CDR1 is LNHDA and CDR2 SQIVND (reference sequence). CDR3 length: 14 amino acids. The CDR3 loop reads CASSMQSGRYEQYF. CDR3 nucleotide sequence: TGTGCCAGTAGTATGCAGAGTGGACGGTACGAGCAGTACTTC. The variable domain in full, with the rest retrieved from reference TRBV19 and TRBJ2-7, is DGGITQSPKYLFRKEGQNVTLSCEQNLNHDAMYWYRQDPGQGLRLIYYSQIVNDFQKGDIAEGYSVSREKKESFPLTVTSAQKNPTAFYLCASSMQSGRYEQYFGPGTRLTVT.